Sequencing of this T cell receptor beta chain was carried out in a study of CD8+ T cells in alopecia areata. Sequencing used cDNA as its template, made by extracting RNA and reverse transcribing it. Libraries were prepared by immunoSEQ multiplex PCR; TCRdb keeps only in-frame clonotypes and omits some of them. This table has fewer than 250,000 clones, about 64% appearing once. Germline assignment: CDR1 SGHTA and CDR2 FQGNSA. The length of the CDR3 is 12 residues. The V end was cut by 4 bases, the J end by 9 bases, with 10 bases between. This clone showed up just a few times. Its cognate antigen is unknown. Treatment reported: oral pan-JAK inhibitor, 5-10 mg twice daily. Regarding the study as a whole: With one nonresponder, baseline CD8+ expansion's link to response remains uncertain.

The clonotype was recovered from a human donor with alopecia areata. The chain joins TRBV7-2 to TRBJ2-1; tentative D call: TRBD1 (6 bases). This sample comprised CD4+ T cells sorted from blood, obtained at week 4, from a patient treated with tofacitinib. In DNA, the CDR3 is TGTGCCAGCAGCTATCAGGGGTCTGAGCAGTTCTTC. As protein: CASSYQGSEQFF.